A single sample gave rise to the 20 T cell receptor beta chains below, sequenced in a study of cytomegalovirus exposure and HLA in healthy donors (dated by TCRdb to 2015 to 2018). The library was obtained by the immunoSEQ multiplex PCR assay. A mixture of 60 forward primers for TCR Vbeta segments and 13 reverse primers for TCR Jbeta segments was used in the multiplex PCR. In its TCRdb copy, this immuneACCESS table keeps in-frame sequences only and misses some clones. Where compared with another copy, unresolved V genes explain less than half of these, and the others have no known cause. For this sample the table gives 200,000 to 250,000 clones, of which around nine tenths were detected only once. The ten largest make up approximately 1% of the sample. The specimen sequenced was PBMCs. Receptor source: a woman aged 18 to 35 in good health and CMV-seronegative.

The chain combines TRBV11-2 with TRBJ1-6, with 8 bases fitting TRBD1. The CDR3 length is 16 residues. The germline V gene encodes CDR1 SGHAT and CDR2 FQNNGV. V dropped 5 bases and J dropped 6; count of bases not matched to a gene: 9. The CDR3 sequence is CASSPSADRGNSPLHF. CDR3 nucleotides: TGTGCCAGCAGCCCTAGCGCTGACAGGGGTAATTCACCCCTCCACTTT.

The CDR3 region has the DNA TGCGCCAGCAGCCAAGATGGAGCAGGGGGAGGGGCCAACGTCCTGACTTTC. Protein sequence: CASSQDGAGGGANVLTF. The chain has TRBV4-3 and TRBJ2-6; 7 bases are shared with TRBD1. The V gene's germline CDR1 is LGHNA and CDR2 YSLEER. The CDR3 has 17 residues. V lost 0 bases, J lost 4 bases, and 6 bases stayed unmatched.

This chain connects TRBV5-6 to TRBJ2-3, with D hard to call. Trimming stripped 0 bases from V and 6 bases from J, with 5 bases between. Germline CDR1 is SGHDT and CDR2 is YYEEEE. This CDR3 is 12 amino acids long. The CDR3 reads CASSLGGDTQYF. The DNA of the CDR3 is TGTGCCAGCAGCTTGGGAGGCGATACGCAGTATTTT.

The chain couples TRBV7-2 to TRBJ1-2; a possible D gene is TRBD1 (5 bases). Trimming pared 5 bases from V and 7 bases from J, leaving 17 bases between. Germline V gene data show CDR1 as SGHTA and CDR2 as FQGNSA. CDR3 length equals 14 residues. The CDR3 DNA reads as TGTGCCAGCAGCCCGACAGCTATGGTCACTGGCTACACCTTC. It is translated as CASSPTAMVTGYTF.

The V and J genes are TRBV18 and TRBJ1-5; D remains ambiguous. The CDR3 consists of 13 residues. Between the trimmed V and J ends, which lost 2 bases and 7 bases, there was a span of 9 bases. The germline V gene encodes CDR1 KGHSH and CDR2 LQKENI. CDR3 bases: TGTGCCAGCTCACCAGTGTCGAGCCAGCCCCAGCATTTT. Translated: CASSPVSSQPQHF.

The rearrangement links TRBV7-3 to TRBJ2-5; 12 positions match TRBD2. Looked up from germline, CDR1 is SGHTA and CDR2 is FQGTGA. The V and J ends lost 5 bases and 4 bases, in that order; junction bases with no gene match: 8. CDR3 length equals 16 residues. CDR3 sequence: CASSASGRVSRETQYF. The CDR3, as DNA: TGTGCCAGCAGCGCTAGCGGGAGGGTCTCCAGAGAGACCCAGTACTTC.

The chain has TRBV27 and TRBJ2-7; D call uncertain. The germline CDR1 and CDR2 sequences are MNHEY and SMNVEV (reference sequence). Trimming shortened V by 2 bases and J by 3 bases, and 11 bases separated the two germline ends. There are 14 residues in the CDR3. This chain's CDR3 is CASSLGDPDYEQYF. DNA of the CDR3: TGTGCCAGCAGTTTAGGAGACCCAGACTACGAGCAGTACTTC.

This chain joins TRBV7-9 and TRBJ2-1; 10 nucleotides match TRBD2. Looked up from germline, CDR1 is SEHNR and CDR2 is FQNEAQ (reference sequence). V shed 4 bases, J shed 3 bases, and the junction held 3 bases outside the gene matches. The CDR3 loop spans 15 amino acids. CDR3 protein: CASSSGLADYNEQFF. In DNA, the CDR3 is TGTGCCAGCAGCTCAGGACTAGCGGACTACAATGAGCAGTTCTTC.

The chain recombines TRBV9 with TRBJ2-7; D possibly corresponds to TRBD1 (5 bases). This CDR3 contains 14 residues. The germline V gene encodes CDR1 SGDLS and CDR2 YYNGEE. Trimming cost V 3 bases and J 6 bases, with 16 bases left between them. CDR3 protein: CASSAGNARREQYF. The CDR3 DNA reads TGTGCCAGCAGCGCAGGGAATGCCCGGCGCGAGCAGTACTTC.

This clone showed up just a few times. The chain joins TRBV6-5 to TRBJ1-3; a possible D gene is TRBD1 (6 bases). The CDR3 runs 14 residues. CDR1 and CDR2 (germline): MNHEY, SVGAGI. Trimming took off 8 bases at V and 2 bases at J, with 13 bases between the two ends. The CDR3 loop is CASFSGTTGNTIYF. The CDR3 nucleotides read TGTGCCAGCTTCAGCGGGACAACTGGAAACACCATATATTTT.

This clone was detected only a few times. The V and J genes are TRBV5-4 and TRBJ2-3; D may be TRBD2 (6 bases). Deletions cut 7 bases from V and 5 bases from J, with 14 bases between. Germline V lookup: CDR1 SGHNT, CDR2 YYREEE (reference sequence). The CDR3 has 13 residues. The CDR3 nucleotides are TGTGCCAGCGTTCGGGATAGCGGAGATACGCAGTATTTT. This gives the protein CASVRDSGDTQYF.

V and J are TRBV9 and TRBJ2-1, with no clear D. Germline-derived CDR1 and CDR2 are SGDLS and YYNGEE. V lost 1 base and J 5 bases, leaving 7 bases between the germline ends. The CDR3 is made up of 13 amino acids. This CDR3 reads CASSVQAHNEQFF. The CDR3 DNA sequence: TGTGCCAGCAGCGTACAAGCCCACAATGAGCAGTTCTTC.

CDR3: CASRFDRVDETQYF. The CDR3 DNA reads TGCGCCAGCAGATTTGACAGGGTTGATGAGACCCAGTACTTC. This sequence joins TRBV5-1 and TRBJ2-5; 7 bases map to TRBD1. The germline V gene encodes CDR1 SGHRS and CDR2 YFSETQ. This CDR3 contains 14 residues. The V and J ends lost 5 bases and 5 bases, in that order; junction bases with no gene match: 9.

The chain couples TRBV19 to TRBJ1-1; 8 bases match TRBD1. Germline CDR1 reads LNHDA; CDR2 reads SQIVND (reference sequence). The CDR3 contains 14 residues. Losses at the gene ends were 5 bases for V and 3 bases for J; bases not matched to a gene: 5. The CDR3 DNA is TGTGCCAGTAGTGCCGGGACAGGATACACTGAAGCTTTCTTT. It codes for CASSAGTGYTEAFF.

This sequence joins TRBV9 and TRBJ2-5, with 7 bases matching TRBD2. The CDR3 contains 18 residues. Per the germline V gene, CDR1 is SGDLS and CDR2 is YYNGEE. V shed 9 bases, J shed 3 bases, and the junction held 23 bases outside the gene matches. In DNA form, the CDR3 reads TGTGCCACCACTCCCTTGGGCTCCGGTGCGGGAGAAGAAGAGACCCAGTACTTC. Its protein product is CATTPLGSGAGEEETQYF.

This clone showed up just a few times. V gene TRBV25-1 combines with J gene TRBJ1-1; the match to TRBD1 covers 9 bases. CDR1 and CDR2 from the germline V gene are MGHDK and SYGVNS. With V trimmed by 6 bases and J by 4 bases, 3 bases remained unmatched. The CDR3 is made up of 13 amino acids. The CDR3 reads CASSPQGATEAFF. CDR3 DNA: TGTGCCAGCAGCCCACAGGGGGCCACTGAAGCTTTCTTT.

For this clone: The sample holds other DNA sequences that translate to the same CDR3. This rearrangement joins TRBV2 to TRBJ2-7; TRBD1 agrees at 9 bases. This CDR3 has 15 amino acids. Germline V CDR1 and CDR2: SNHLY, FYNNEI. The V gene end was trimmed by 5 bases and the J gene end by 6 bases; junction bases not matched to a gene: 11. The CDR3 spells CASSRSIGQGREQYF. The CDR3 DNA reads TGTGCCAGCAGTAGATCGATCGGACAGGGGCGCGAGCAGTACTTC. Based on the CDR3 plus reference TRBV2 and TRBJ2-7, the full variable domain is EPEVTQTPSHQVTQMGQEVILRCVPISNHLYFYWYRQILGQKVEFLVSFYNNEISEKSEIFDDQFSVERPDGSNFTLKIRSTKLEDSAMYFCASSRSIGQGREQYFGPGTRLTVT.

As for this clone: At one end, the junction sequence differs from germline, possibly due to a read error. The V and J genes are TRBV11-2 and TRBJ1-2, with TRBD1 matching over 9 bases. This CDR3 is 15 amino acids long. Germline CDR1 is SGHAT and CDR2 is FQNNGV. CDR3 residues: CASSSSRDRESVGVF. The CDR3 DNA is TGTGCCAGCAGCTCGTCCCGGGACAGGGAATCGGTGGGGGTCTTC.

The chain carries TRBV27 and TRBJ1-2; D gene unclear. The V end lost 2 bases, the J end lost 7 bases, and 14 bases lay between the germline ends. Germline CDR1 MNHEY, CDR2 SMNVEV (reference sequence). The length of the CDR3 is 14 residues. CDR3 sequence: CASSLGSPYRGYTF. In nucleotides, the CDR3 is TGTGCCAGCAGTTTAGGTAGCCCTTACCGTGGCTACACCTTC.

This chain connects TRBV19 to TRBJ1-4; the D gene is possibly TRBD1 (5 bases). CDR1 and CDR2 from the germline V gene are LNHDA and SQIVND (reference sequence). This CDR3 has 12 amino acids. Trimming took 11 bases from V and 6 from J, leaving 13 bases between them. The CDR3 DNA follows: TGTGCCGCTGGGGCTGCGTATGAAAAACTGTTTTTT. Protein: CAAGAAYEKLFF.